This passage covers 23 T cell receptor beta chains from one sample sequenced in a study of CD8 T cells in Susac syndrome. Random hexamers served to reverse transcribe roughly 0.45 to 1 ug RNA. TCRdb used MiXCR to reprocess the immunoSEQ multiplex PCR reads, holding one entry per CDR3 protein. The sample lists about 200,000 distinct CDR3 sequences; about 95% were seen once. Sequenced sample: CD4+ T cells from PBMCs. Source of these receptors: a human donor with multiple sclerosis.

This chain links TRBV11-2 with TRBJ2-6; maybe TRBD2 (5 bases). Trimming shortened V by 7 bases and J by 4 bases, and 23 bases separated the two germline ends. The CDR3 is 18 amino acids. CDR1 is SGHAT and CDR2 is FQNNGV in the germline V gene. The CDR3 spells CASNSDPWETQGANVLTF. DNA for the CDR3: TGTGCCAGCAACTCGGACCCCTGGGAGACTCAGGGGGCCAACGTCCTGACTTTC.

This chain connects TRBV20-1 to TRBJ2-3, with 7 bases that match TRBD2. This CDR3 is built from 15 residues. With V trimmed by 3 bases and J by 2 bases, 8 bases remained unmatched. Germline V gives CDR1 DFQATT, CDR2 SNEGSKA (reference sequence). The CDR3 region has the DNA TGCAGTGCTAGGGCCCCCGCGGGGGTCACAGATACGCAGTATTTT. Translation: CSARAPAGVTDTQYF.

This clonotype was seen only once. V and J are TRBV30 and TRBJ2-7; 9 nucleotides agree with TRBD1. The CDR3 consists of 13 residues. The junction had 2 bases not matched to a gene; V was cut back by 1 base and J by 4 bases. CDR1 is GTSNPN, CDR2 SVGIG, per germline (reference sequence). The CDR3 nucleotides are TGTGCCTGGAGTGGGGACAGGGCTTACGAGCAGTACTTC. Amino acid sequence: CAWSGDRAYEQYF.

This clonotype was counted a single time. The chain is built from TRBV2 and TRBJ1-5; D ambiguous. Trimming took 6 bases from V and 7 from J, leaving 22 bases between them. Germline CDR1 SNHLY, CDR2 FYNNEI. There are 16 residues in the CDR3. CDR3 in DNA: TGTGCCAGCAGCCTTCCCTGGGAGGGTGTTGGGCAGCCCCAGCATTTT. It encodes CASSLPWEGVGQPQHF.

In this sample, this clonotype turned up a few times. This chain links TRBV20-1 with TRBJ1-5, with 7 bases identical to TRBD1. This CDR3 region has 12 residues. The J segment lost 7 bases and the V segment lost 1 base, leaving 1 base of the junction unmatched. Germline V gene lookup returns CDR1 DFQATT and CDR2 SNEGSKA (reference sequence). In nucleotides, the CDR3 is TGCAGTGCTAGAGGAGGGGGCCAGCCCCAGCATTTT. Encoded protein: CSARGGGQPQHF.

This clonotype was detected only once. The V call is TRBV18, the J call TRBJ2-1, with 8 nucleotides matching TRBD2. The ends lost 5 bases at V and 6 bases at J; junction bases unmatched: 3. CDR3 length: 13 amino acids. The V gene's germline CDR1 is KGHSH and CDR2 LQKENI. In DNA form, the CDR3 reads TGTGCCAGCTCAGAAGGACTAGCCAATGAGCAGTTCTTC. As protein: CASSEGLANEQFF.

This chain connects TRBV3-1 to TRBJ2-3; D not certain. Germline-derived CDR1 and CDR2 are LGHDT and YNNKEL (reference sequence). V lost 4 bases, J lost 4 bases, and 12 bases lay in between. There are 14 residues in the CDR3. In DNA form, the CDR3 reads TGTGCCAGCAGCCTCACGCCCGGTTCAGATACGCAGTATTTT. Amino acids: CASSLTPGSDTQYF.

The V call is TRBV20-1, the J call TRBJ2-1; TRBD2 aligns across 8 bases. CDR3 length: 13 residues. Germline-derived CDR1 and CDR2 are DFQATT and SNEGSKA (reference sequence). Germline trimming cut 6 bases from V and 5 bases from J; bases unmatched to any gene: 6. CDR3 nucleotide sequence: TGCAGTGCCGAAGGGCGGGGGGACAATGAGCAGTTCTTC. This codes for CSAEGRGDNEQFF.

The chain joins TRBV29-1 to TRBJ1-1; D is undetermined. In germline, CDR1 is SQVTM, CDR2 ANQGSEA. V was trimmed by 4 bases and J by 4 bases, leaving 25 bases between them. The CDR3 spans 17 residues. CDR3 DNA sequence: TGCAGCGTTGCCCCTCTTTCCTTGGCAGCAAAAAGCACTGAAGCTTTCTTT. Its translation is CSVAPLSLAAKSTEAFF.

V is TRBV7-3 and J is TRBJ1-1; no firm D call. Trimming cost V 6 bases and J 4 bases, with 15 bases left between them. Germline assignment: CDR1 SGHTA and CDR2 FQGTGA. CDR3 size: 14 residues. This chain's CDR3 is CASSLGLGTTEAFF. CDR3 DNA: TGTGCCAGCAGTCTCGGTCTGGGAACCACTGAAGCTTTCTTT.

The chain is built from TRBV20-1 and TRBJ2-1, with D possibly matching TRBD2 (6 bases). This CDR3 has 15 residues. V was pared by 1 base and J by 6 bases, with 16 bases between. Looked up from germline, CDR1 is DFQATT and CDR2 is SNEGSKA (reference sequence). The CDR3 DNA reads TGCAGTGCTAGAGTACGCGACGAGACTAGCAATGAGCAGTTCTTC. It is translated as CSARVRDETSNEQFF.

The DNA for the CDR3 is TGTGCCACCATGGAGGAGGGGAGGGAGACCCAGTACTTC. Translated, it gives CATMEEGRETQYF. The chain couples TRBV24-1 to TRBJ2-5; the D gene is possibly TRBD2 (6 bases). The CDR3 runs 13 residues. The V gene lost 8 bases and the J gene lost 5 bases, with 14 bases spanning the gap. The germline V gene encodes CDR1 KGHDR and CDR2 SFDVKD.

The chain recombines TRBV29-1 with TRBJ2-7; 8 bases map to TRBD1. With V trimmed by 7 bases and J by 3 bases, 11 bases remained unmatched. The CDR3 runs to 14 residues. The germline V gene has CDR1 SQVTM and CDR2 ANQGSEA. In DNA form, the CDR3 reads TGCAGCGGTCTTCCCGGGGACAGGAACTACGAGCAGTACTTC. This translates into CSGLPGDRNYEQYF.

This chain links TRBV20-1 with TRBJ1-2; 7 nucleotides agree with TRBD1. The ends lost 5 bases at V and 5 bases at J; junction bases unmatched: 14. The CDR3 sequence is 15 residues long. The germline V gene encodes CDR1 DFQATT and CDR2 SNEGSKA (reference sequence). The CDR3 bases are TGCAGTGCTGCCGACACAGGGGCGCAGGGATATGGCTACACCTTC. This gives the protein CSAADTGAQGYGYTF.

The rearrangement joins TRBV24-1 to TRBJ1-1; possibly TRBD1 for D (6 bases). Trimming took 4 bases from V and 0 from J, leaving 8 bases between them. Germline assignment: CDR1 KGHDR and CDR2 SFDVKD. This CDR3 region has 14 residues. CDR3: CATSDGQLNTEAFF. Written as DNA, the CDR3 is TGTGCCACCAGTGACGGACAGCTGAACACTGAAGCTTTCTTT.

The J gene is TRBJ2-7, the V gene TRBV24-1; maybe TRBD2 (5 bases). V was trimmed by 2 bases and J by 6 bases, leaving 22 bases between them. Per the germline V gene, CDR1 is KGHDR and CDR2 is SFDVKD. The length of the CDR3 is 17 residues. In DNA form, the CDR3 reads TGTGCCACCAGTGATTCCCCACGCGCGAGGGCGTCACTCGAGCAGTACTTC. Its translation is CATSDSPRARASLEQYF.

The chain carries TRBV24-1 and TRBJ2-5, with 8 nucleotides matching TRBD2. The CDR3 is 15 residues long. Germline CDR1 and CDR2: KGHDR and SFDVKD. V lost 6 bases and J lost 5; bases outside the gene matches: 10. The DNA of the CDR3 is TGTGCCACCAGTTCCAGCGGGAGTAGATGGGAGACCCAGTACTTC. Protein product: CATSSSGSRWETQYF.

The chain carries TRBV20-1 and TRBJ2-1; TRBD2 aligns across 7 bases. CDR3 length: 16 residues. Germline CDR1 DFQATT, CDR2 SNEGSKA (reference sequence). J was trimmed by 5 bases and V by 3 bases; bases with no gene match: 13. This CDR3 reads CSASSPAGNVHNEQFF. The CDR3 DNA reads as TGCAGTGCTAGTAGCCCAGCGGGAAACGTTCACAATGAGCAGTTCTTC.

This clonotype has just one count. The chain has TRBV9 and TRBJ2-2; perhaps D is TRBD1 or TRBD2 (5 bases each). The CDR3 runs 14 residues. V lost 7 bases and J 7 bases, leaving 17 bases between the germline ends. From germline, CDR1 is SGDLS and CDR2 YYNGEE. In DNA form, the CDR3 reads TGTGCCAGCGGGACCAGCAGGGCTGGCGGGGAGCTGTTTTTT. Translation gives CASGTSRAGGELFF.

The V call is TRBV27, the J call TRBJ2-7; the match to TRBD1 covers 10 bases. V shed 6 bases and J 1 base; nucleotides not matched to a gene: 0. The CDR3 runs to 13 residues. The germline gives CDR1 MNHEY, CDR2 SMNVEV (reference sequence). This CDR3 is CASRGQGSYEQYF. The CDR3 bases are TGTGCCAGCAGGGGACAGGGGTCCTACGAGCAGTACTTC.

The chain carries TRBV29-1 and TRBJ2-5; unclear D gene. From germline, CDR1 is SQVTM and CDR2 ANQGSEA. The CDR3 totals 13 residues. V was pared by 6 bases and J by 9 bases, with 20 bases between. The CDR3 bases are TGCAGCGTAGCCGCGCAGACCGGTGGGTCCCAGTACTTC. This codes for CSVAAQTGGSQYF.

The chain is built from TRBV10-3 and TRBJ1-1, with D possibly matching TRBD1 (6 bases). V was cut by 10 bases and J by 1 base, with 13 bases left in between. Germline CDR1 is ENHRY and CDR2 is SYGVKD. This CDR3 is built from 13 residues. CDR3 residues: CATVMGANTEAFF. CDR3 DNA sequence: TGTGCCACGGTGATGGGGGCGAACACTGAAGCTTTCTTT.

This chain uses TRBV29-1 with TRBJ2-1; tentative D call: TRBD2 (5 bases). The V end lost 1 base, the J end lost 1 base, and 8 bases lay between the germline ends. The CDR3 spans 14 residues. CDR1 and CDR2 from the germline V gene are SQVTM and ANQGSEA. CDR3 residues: CSVEVTGSYNEQFF. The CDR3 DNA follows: TGCAGCGTTGAAGTAACGGGGTCCTACAATGAGCAGTTCTTC.